Judged by abundance, the clone carrying this T cell receptor beta chain is medium-sized. Its antigen is not identified. The CDR3 spans 11 residues. The V gene's germline CDR1 is SQVTM and CDR2 ANQGSEA. Deletions cut 4 bases from V and 13 bases from J, with 16 bases between. These data are taken from a study of vaccination and CD4 T cells after COVID-19. Sequencing of cultured CD4+ T cell DNA used the Oncomine TCR Beta short-read assay. TCRdb redid the calling of the PCR reads with MiXCR, one entry per CDR3 protein. The sample has roughly 12,000 distinct CDR3 sequences; roughly 30% are singletons. Described treatment: approximately nine-day PBMC culture with coronavirus spike peptide pools or control peptides (ViraFEST assay).

Specimen: CD4+ T cells from blood, cultured in vitro, collected after SARS-CoV-2 vaccination. The clonotype was recovered from a human donor who had recovered from COVID-19. The chain carries TRBV29-1 and TRBJ1-1, with D possibly matching TRBD1 (6 bases). The CDR3 region has the DNA TGCAGCGTTGGGGGGGCTGAGGTCGGTTTCTTT. Translating it yields CSVGGAEVGFF.